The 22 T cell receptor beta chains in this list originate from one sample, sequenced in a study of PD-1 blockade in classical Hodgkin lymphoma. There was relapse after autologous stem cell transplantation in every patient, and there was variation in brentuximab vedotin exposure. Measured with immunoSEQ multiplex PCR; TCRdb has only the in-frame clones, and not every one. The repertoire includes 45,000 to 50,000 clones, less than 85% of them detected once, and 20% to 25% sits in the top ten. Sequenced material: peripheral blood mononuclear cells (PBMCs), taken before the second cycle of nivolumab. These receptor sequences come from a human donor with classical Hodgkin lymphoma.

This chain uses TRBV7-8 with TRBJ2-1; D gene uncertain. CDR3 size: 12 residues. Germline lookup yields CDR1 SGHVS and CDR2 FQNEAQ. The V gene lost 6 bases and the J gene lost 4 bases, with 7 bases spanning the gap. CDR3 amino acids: CASSDRYNEQFF. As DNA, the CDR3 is TGTGCCAGCAGTGATAGGTACAATGAGCAGTTCTTC.

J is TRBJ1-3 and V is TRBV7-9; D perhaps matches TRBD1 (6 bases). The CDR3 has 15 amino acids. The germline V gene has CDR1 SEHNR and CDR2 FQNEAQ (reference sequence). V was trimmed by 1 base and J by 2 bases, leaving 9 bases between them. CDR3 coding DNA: TGTGCCAGCAGCTTAGGTGACAGGCCTGGAAACACCATATATTTT. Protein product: CASSLGDRPGNTIYF.

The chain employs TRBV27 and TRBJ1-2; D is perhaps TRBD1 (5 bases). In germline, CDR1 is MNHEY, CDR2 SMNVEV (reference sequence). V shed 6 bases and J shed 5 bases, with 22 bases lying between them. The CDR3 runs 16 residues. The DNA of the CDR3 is TGTGCCAGCAGCGTCTTTGGGTCCGGGGGGGGATATGGCTACACCTTC. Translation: CASSVFGSGGGYGYTF.

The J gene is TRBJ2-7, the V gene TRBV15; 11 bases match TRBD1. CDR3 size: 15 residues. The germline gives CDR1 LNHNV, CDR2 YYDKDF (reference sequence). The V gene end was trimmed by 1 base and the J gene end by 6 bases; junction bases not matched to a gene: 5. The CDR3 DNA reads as TGTGCCACCAGCAGAGCGGGACAGGGGGTCGCCGAGCAGTACTTC. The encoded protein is CATSRAGQGVAEQYF. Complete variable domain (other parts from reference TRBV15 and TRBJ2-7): DAMVIQNPRYQVTQFGKPVTLSCSQTLNHNVMYWYQQKSSQAPKLLFHYYDKDFNNEADTPDNFQSRRPNTSFCFLDIRSPGLGDTAMYLCATSRAGQGVAEQYFGPGTRLTVT.

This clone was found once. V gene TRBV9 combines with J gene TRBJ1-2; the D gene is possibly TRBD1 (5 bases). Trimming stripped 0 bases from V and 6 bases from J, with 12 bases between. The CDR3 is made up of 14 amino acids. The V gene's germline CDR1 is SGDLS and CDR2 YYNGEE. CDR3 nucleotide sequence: TGTGCCAGCAGCGTAGGGTTTCAGGGAGATGGCTACACCTTC. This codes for CASSVGFQGDGYTF.

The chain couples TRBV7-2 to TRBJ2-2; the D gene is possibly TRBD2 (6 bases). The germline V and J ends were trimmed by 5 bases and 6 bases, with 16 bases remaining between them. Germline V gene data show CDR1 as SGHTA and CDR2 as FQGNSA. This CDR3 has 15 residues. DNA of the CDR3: TGTGCCAGCAGCAGAGGGATGGGACTTTCCGGGGAGCTGTTTTTT. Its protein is CASSRGMGLSGELFF.

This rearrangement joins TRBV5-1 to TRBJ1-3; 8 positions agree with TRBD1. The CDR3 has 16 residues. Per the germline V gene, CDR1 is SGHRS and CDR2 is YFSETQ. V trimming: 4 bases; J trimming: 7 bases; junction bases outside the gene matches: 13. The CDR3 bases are TGCGCCAGCAGCCTGGATCGAACAGGGGGTGGGAACACCATATATTTT. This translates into CASSLDRTGGGNTIYF. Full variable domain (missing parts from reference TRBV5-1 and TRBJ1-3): KAGVTQTPRYLIKTRGQQVTLSCSPISGHRSVSWYQQTPGQGLQFLFEYFSETQRNKGNFPGRFSGRQFSNSRSEMNVSTLELGDSALYLCASSLDRTGGGNTIYFGEGSWLTVV.

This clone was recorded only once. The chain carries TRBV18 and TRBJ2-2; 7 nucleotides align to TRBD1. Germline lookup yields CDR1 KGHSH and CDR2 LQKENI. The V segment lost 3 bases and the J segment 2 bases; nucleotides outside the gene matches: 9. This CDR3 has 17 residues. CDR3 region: CASSPPKTGLNTGELFF. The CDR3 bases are TGTGCCAGCTCACCGCCCAAGACAGGGCTAAACACCGGGGAGCTGTTTTTT.

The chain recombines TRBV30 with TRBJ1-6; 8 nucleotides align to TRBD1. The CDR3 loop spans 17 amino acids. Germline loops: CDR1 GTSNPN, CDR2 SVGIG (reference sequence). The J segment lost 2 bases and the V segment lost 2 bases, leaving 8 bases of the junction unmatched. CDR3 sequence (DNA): TGTGCCTGGAGTCAAATCCAGGGGGCTACCTATAATTCACCCCTCCACTTT. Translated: CAWSQIQGATYNSPLHF.

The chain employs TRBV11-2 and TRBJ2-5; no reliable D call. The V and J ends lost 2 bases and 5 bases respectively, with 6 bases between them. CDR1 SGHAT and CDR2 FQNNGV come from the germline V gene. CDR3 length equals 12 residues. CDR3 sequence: CASSLLYETQYF. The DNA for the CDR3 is TGTGCCAGCAGCTTACTATACGAGACCCAGTACTTC.

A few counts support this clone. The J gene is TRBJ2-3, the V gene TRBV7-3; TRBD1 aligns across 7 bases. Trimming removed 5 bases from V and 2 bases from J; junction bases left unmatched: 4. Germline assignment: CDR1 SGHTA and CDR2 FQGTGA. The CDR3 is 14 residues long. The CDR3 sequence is CASSKTGYTDTQYF. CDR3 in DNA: TGTGCCAGCAGCAAGACAGGGTACACAGATACGCAGTATTTT.

CDR3 nucleotide sequence: TGTGCCAGCAGTTTAGGAGGGTCGACTCAGCCCCAGCATTTT. Translated, it gives CASSLGGSTQPQHF. The V call is TRBV28, the J call TRBJ1-5; D remains ambiguous. The CDR3 has 14 amino acids. Trimming removed 2 bases from V and 6 bases from J, with 11 bases in between. Per germline, CDR1 MDHEN and CDR2 SYDVKM. Full variable domain (rest looked up from reference TRBV28 and TRBJ1-5): DVKVTQSSRYLVKRTGEKVFLECVQDMDHENMFWYRQDPGLGLRLIYFSYDVKMKEKGDIPEGYSVSREKKERFSLILESASTNQTSMYLCASSLGGSTQPQHFGDGTRLSIL.

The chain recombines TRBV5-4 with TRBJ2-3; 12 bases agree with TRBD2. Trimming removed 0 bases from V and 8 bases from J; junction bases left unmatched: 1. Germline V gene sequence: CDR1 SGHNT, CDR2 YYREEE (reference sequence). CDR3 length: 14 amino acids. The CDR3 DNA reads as TGTGCCAGCAGCTTGGGACTAGCGGGAGTTACGCAGTATTTT. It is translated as CASSLGLAGVTQYF.

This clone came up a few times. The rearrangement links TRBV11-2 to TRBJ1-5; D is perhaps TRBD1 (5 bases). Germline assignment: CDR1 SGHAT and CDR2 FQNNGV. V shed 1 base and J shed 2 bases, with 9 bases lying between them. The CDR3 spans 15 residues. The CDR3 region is CASSLGGARNQPQHF. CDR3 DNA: TGTGCCAGCAGCTTAGGGGGCGCACGCAATCAGCCCCAGCATTTT.

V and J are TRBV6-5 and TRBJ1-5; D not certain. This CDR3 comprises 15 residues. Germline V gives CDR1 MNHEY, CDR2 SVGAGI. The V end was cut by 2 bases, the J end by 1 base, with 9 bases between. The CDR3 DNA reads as TGTGCCAGCAGTTACGCGGGTTGGAGCAATCAGCCCCAGCATTTT. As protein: CASSYAGWSNQPQHF.

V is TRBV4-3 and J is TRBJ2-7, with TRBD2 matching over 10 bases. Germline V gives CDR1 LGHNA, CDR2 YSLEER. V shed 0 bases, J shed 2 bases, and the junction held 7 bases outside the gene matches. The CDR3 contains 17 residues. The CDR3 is CASSQESLAGVTYEQYF. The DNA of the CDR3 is TGCGCCAGCAGCCAAGAAAGCCTAGCGGGGGTGACCTACGAGCAGTACTTC.

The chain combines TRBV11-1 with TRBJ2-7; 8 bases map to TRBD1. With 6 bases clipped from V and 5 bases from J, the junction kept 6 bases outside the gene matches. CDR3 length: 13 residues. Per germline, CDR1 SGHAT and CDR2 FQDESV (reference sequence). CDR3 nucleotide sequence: TGTGCCAGCAGGTCGGCCAGGGGGCACGAGCAGTACTTC. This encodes CASRSARGHEQYF.

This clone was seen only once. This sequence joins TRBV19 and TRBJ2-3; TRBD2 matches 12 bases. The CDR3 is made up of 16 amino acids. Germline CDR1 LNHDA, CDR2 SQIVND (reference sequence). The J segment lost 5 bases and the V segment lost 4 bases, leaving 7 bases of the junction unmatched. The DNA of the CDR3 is TGTGCCAGTAGTAAAGCTAGCGGGGGGGCCTTAGATACGCAGTATTTT. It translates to CASSKASGGALDTQYF.

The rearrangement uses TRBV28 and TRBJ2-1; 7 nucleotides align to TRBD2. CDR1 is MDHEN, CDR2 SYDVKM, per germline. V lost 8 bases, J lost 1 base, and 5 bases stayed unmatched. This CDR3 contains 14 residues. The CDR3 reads CASLLRGSYNEQFF. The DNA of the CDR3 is TGTGCCAGCCTTCTGCGGGGGTCCTACAATGAGCAGTTCTTC.

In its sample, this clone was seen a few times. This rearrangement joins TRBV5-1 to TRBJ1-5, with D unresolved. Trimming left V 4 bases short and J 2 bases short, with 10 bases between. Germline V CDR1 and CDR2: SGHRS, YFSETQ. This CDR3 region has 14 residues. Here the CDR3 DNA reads TGCGCCAGCAGCCACGGAACGGGCAATCAGCCCCAGCATTTT. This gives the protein CASSHGTGNQPQHF.

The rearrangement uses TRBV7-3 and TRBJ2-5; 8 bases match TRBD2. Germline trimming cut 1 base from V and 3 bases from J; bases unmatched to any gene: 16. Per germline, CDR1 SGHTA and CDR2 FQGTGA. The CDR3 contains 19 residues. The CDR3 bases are TGTGCCAGCAGCTTAAGAGCTCATTTGACGGGGGGGCCTGAAGAGACCCAGTACTTC. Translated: CASSLRAHLTGGPEETQYF.

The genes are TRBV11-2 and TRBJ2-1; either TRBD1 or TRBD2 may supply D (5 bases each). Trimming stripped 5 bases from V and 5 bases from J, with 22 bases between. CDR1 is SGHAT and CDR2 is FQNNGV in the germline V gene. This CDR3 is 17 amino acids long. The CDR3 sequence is CASSLTQLRRGDNEQFF. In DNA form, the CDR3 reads TGTGCCAGCAGCCTGACTCAGTTAAGGAGAGGGGACAATGAGCAGTTCTTC. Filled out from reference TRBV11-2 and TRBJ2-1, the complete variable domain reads EAGVAQSPRYKIIEKRQSVAFWCNPISGHATLYWYQQILGQGPKLLIQFQNNGVVDDSQLPKDRFSAERLKGVDSTLKIQPAKLEDSAVYLCASSLTQLRRGDNEQFFGPGTRLTVL.